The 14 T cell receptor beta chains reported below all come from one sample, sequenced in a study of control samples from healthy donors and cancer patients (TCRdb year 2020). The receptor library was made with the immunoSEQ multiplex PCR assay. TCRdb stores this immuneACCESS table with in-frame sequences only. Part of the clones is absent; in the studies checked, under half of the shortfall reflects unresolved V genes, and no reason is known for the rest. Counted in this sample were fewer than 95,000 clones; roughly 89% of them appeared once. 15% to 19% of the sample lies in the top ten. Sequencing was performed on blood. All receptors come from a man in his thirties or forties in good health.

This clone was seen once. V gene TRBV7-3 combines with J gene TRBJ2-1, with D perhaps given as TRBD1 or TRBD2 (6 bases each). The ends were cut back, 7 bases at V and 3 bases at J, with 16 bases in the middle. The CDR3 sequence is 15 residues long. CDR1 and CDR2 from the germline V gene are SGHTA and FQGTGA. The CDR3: CASTLGRGGYNEQFF. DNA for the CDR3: TGTGCCAGCACCCTAGGCAGGGGAGGCTACAATGAGCAGTTCTTC.

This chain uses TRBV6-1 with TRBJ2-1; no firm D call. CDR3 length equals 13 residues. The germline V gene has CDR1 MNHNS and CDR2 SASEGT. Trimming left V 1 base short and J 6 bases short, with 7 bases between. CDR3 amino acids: CASSEDVSNEQFF. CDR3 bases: TGTGCCAGCAGTGAAGATGTCTCCAATGAGCAGTTCTTC.

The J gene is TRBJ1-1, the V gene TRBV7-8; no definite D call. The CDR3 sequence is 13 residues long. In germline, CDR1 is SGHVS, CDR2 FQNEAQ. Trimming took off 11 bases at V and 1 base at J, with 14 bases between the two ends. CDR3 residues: CASSRAWNTEAFF. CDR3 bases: TGTGCCTCCTCAAGGGCCTGGAACACTGAAGCTTTCTTT.

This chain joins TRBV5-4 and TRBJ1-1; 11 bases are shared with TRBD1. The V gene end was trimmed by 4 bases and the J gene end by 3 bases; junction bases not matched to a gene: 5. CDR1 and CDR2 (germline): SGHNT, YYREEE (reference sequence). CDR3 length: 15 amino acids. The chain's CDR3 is CASSPRTGGHTEAFF. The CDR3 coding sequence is TGTGCCAGCAGCCCACGGACAGGGGGCCACACTGAAGCTTTCTTT. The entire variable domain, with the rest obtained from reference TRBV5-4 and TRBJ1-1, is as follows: ETGVTQSPTHLIKTRGQQVTLRCSSQSGHNTVSWYQQALGQGPQFIFQYYREEENGRGNFPPRFSGLQFPNYSSELNVNALELDDSALYLCASSPRTGGHTEAFFGQGTRLTVV.

The CDR3 bases are TGCGCCAGCAGCCAATGGGGGAGCTCTGGGGCCAACGTCCTGACTTTC. This codes for CASSQWGSSGANVLTF. The chain is built from TRBV4-1 and TRBJ2-6, with D possibly being TRBD1 or TRBD2 (5 bases each). The length of the CDR3 is 16 residues. V lost 2 bases to trimming and J lost 0 bases, with 8 bases between them. The V gene's germline CDR1 is MGHRA and CDR2 YSYEKL.

The CDR3 DNA reads as TGTGCCAGCAGTGGGAGAACTAGCACAGATACGCAGTATTTT. This translates into CASSGRTSTDTQYF. J is TRBJ2-3 and V is TRBV2; no reliable D call. V shed 4 bases and J shed 0 bases, with 8 bases lying between them. Germline V gene data show CDR1 as SNHLY and CDR2 as FYNNEI. The CDR3 contains 14 residues. Full variable domain (missing parts from reference TRBV2 and TRBJ2-3): EPEVTQTPSHQVTQMGQEVILRCVPISNHLYFYWYRQILGQKVEFLVSFYNNEISEKSEIFDDQFSVERPDGSNFTLKIRSTKLEDSAMYFCASSGRTSTDTQYFGPGTRLTVL.

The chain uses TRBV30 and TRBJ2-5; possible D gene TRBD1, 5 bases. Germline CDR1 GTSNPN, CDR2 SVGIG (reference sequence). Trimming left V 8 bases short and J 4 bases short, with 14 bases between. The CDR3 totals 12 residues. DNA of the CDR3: TGTGCCCAGGGCTCAGGCTCAGAGACCCAGTACTTC. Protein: CAQGSGSETQYF.

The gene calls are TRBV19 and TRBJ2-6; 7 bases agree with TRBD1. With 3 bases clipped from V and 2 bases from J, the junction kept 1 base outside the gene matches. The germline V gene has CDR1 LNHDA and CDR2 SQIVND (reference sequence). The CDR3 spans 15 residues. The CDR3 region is CASSIDRAGANVLTF. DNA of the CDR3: TGTGCCAGTAGTATTGACAGGGCTGGGGCCAACGTCCTGACTTTC.

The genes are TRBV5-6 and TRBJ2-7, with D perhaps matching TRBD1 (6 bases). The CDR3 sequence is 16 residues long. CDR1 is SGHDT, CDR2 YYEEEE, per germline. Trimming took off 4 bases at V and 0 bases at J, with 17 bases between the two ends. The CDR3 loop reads CASSLEIGTLSYEQYF. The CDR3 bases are TGTGCCAGCAGCCTTGAAATCGGGACACTCTCCTACGAGCAGTACTTC.

The CDR3 loop reads CASSDRFYEQYF. CDR3 nucleotides: TGTGCCAGCAGTGACCGGTTCTACGAGCAGTACTTC. The rearrangement joins TRBV25-1 to TRBJ2-7; D not certain. V was clipped by 3 bases and J by 3 bases, with 6 bases between them. Germline values: CDR1 MGHDK, CDR2 SYGVNS. The CDR3 runs to 12 residues.

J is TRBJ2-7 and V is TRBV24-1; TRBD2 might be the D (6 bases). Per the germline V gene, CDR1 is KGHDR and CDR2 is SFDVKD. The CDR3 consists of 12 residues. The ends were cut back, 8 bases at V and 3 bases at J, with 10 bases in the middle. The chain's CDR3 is CATTGGLYEQYF. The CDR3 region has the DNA TGTGCCACCACCGGGGGACTCTACGAGCAGTACTTC.

The CDR3 loop reads CASSGSSGPKLFF. In DNA form, the CDR3 reads TGTGCCAGCAGTGGCTCTTCGGGACCCAAACTGTTTTTT. The chain employs TRBV2 and TRBJ1-4, with a tentative D call TRBD1 (5 bases). Germline V CDR1 and CDR2: SNHLY, FYNNEI. The CDR3 consists of 13 residues. Trimming cost V 4 bases and J 11 bases, with 14 bases left between them.

The CDR3 protein is CASSYEGAYGANVLTF. The CDR3 nucleotides read TGTGCCAGCAGTTACGAAGGGGCTTATGGGGCCAACGTCCTGACTTTC. This chain uses TRBV6-2 or TRBV6-3 with TRBJ2-6; D might be TRBD1 (5 bases). Trimming cost V 2 bases and J 3 bases, with 11 bases left between them. The germline V gene encodes CDR1 MNHEY and CDR2 SVGEGT. This CDR3 has 16 amino acids.

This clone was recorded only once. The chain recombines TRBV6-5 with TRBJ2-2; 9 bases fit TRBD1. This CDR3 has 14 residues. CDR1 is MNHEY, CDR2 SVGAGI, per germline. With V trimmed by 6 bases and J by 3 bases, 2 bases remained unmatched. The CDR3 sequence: CASRDRGDTGELFF. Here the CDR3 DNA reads TGTGCCAGCAGAGACAGGGGGGACACCGGGGAGCTGTTTTTT.